The source of this T cell receptor (beta chain) is a study of identical twins. Using its own MiXCR run on the 5' RACE reads, TCRdb lists one record per CDR3 protein. Of approximately 600,000 distinct CDR3 sequences listed, approximately 9.6% are singletons. Study-level results: Among beta out-of-frame sequences, excess sharing between twins appeared weaker. Alpha sequences that were out-of-frame and twin-shared showed an excess of low generation probability. Modelling approaches yielded underestimates of out-of-frame TCR alpha sharing between monozygotic twins. There is a chance that invariant MAIT and iNKT cells partially muddied zero-insertion analyses.

The germline gives CDR1 SGHTA, CDR2 FQGNSA. The junction had 11 bases not matched to a gene; V was cut back by 0 bases and J by 4 bases. The CDR3 runs 19 residues. As for this clonotype: Its antigen is unidentified.

These sequences were also reported in another study, on yellow fever vaccine responses in identical twins.

The specimen was PBMCs. The chain couples TRBV7-2 to TRBJ2-1; TRBD2 agrees at 11 bases. This sequence originates from a woman younger than 35 in good health. The CDR3: CASSLAPQSSGRRYNEQFF. The CDR3 coding sequence is TGTGCCAGCAGCTTAGCGCCCCAATCTAGCGGGAGGCGGTACAATGAGCAGTTCTTC.